This TCR beta chain was sequenced for a study of monozygotic twins with cystic fibrosis. Whole-study findings and limits: Co-twins had the most similar V usage for 13 of 16 pairs, J for 8. Median Simpson clonality of approximately 0.0091 suggested naive T cells predominated.

TCRdb keeps only in-frame clones here, not all; method: immunoSEQ multiplex PCR. Among over 20,000 clones listed, approximately 97% were seen once. Notes on this clone: Its target is not known.

The germline gives CDR1 MNHEY, CDR2 SMNVEV (reference sequence). Trimming pared 6 bases from V and 5 bases from J, leaving 13 bases between. CDR3 length: 14 amino acids. V is TRBV27 and J is TRBJ1-4; D remains ambiguous. Sequenced material: blood. The TCR comes from a girl aged 5-17 years with cystic fibrosis. CDR3 residues: CASSLRPGNEKLFF. In DNA form, the CDR3 reads TGTGCCAGCAGCCTTAGGCCCGGGAATGAAAAACTGTTTTTT.